This is a list of T cell receptor beta chains from one sample in a study of cytomegalovirus exposure and HLA in healthy donors. Produced via immunoSEQ multiplex PCR; TCRdb's table is partial and in-frame only. The data contain 110,000 to 150,000 clones, approximately 77% of them singletons. The sample comprised PBMCs. All receptors come from a woman in her 50s in good health and CMV-seronegative. Both conserved end residues are part of each CDR3. A D gene is named only where the DNA matches it firmly. Only some rows state a clone size, as once, few, many or a class for expanded clones.

>TRBV27|.|TRBJ1-6|.
CASSFSQGHSPLHF
TGTGCCAGCAGTTTTAGCCAGGGGCATTCACCCCTCCACTTT
>TRBV5-7|.|TRBJ2-7|TRBD1
CASSLRGQGYEQYF
TGTGCCAGCAGCTTGAGGGGACAGGGGTACGAGCAGTACTTC
>TRBV5-6|.|TRBJ2-5|.
CASSHDRQETQYF
TGTGCCAGCAGTCACGACAGACAAGAGACCCAGTACTTC
>TRBV6-6|.|TRBJ1-5|TRBD1
CASSSQGGARQPQHF
TGTGCCAGCAGTTCCCAAGGGGGCGCGCGCCAGCCCCAGCATTTT
>TRBV7-9|.|TRBJ1-1|.
CASSLGAVEAFF
TGTGCCAGCAGCTTAGGAGCCGTTGAAGCTTTCTTT
>TRBV14|.|TRBJ2-1|.
CASSQTRGRRGNEQFF
TGTGCCAGCAGCCAAACGCGAGGGAGAAGAGGCAATGAGCAGTTCTTC
>TRBV10-3|.|TRBJ1-2|TRBD1
CATNGDRLDGYTF
TGTGCCACCAACGGGGACAGGTTGGATGGCTACACCTTC
>TRBV19|.|TRBJ2-7|TRBD2
CASSSRTSGGSYEQYF
TGTGCCAGTAGTTCCCGGACTAGCGGGGGCTCCTACGAGCAGTACTTC
>TRBV6-5|.|TRBJ2-7|.
CASSPGLGGEQYF
TGTGCCAGCAGCCCGGGACTCGGGGGCGAGCAGTACTTC
>TRBV29-1|few|TRBJ2-5|.
CSVGEIAQETQYF
TGCAGCGTTGGTGAGATAGCTCAAGAGACCCAGTACTTC
>TRBV5-1|few|TRBJ2-1|.
CASSIDSYNEQFF
TGCGCCAGCAGCATTGACAGCTACAATGAGCAGTTCTTC
>TRBV2|.|TRBJ2-3|.
CASKEVASTDTQYF
TGTGCCAGCAAGGAGGTTGCTAGCACAGATACGCAGTATTTT
>TRBV19|.|TRBJ2-3|.
CASRILASSTDTQYF
TGTGCCAGTAGGATTCTAGCGTCTAGCACAGATACGCAGTATTTT
>TRBV6-5|once|TRBJ1-6|.
CASRNGLASNSPLHF
TGTGCCAGCAGGAATGGATTAGCCAGTAATTCACCCCTCCACTTT